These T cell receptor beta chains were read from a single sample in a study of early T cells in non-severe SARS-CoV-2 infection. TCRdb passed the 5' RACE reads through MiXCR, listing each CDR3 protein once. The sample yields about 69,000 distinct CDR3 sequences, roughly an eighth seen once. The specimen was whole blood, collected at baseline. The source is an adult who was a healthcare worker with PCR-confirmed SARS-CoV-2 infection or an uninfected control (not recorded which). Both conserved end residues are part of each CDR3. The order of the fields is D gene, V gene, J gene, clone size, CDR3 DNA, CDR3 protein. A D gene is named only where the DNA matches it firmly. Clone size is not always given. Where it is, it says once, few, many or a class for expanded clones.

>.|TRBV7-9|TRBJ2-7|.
TGTGCCAGCAGCTTAGGCGCAGCGAACGAGCAGTACTTC
CASSLGAANEQYF
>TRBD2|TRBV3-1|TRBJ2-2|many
TGTGCCAGCGGGCGACTAGCGGGGAAGAACACCGGGGAGCTGTTTTTT
CASGRLAGKNTGELFF
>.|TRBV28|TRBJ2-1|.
TGTGCCAGCAGTCCCATGGGACTCTACAATGAGCAGTTCTTC
CASSPMGLYNEQFF
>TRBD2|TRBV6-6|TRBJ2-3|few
TGTGCCAGCAGTCTAGCGGGGGGGATAGATACGCAGTATTTT
CASSLAGGIDTQYF
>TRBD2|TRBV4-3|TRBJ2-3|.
TGCGCCAGCAGCCAAGATAGGACGGCTAGCGGGAGACTAATCACAGATACGCAGTATTTT
CASSQDRTASGRLITDTQYF
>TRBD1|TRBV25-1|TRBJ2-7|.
TGTGCCAGCAGTGATGGGACAGTTTTCCTCGAGCAGTACTTC
CASSDGTVFLEQYF
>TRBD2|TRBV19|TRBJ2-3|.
TGTGCCAGTAGTCTCTCCCAGCGGGGGGGTGTCACAGATACGCAGTATTTT
CASSLSQRGGVTDTQYF
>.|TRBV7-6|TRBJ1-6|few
TGTGCCAGCAGCTTAGACCCTTTCCCGGGGGCGCCGGAGAATTCACCCCTCCACTTT
CASSLDPFPGAPENSPLHF
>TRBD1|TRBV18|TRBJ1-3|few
TGTGCCAGCTCACCACTGGGACAGACAAGCTCTGGAAACACCATATATTTT
CASSPLGQTSSGNTIYF
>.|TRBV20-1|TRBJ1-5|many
TGCAGTGCTGCAGGGGATTATCAGCCCCAGCATTTT
CSAAGDYQPQHF
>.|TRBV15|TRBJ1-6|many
TGTGCCACCAGCGACGGGAACTTATATAATTCACCCCTCCACTTT
CATSDGNLYNSPLHF
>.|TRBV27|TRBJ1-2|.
TGTGCCAGCATCCACGTTGTCCCTAACTATGGCTACACCTTC
CASIHVVPNYGYTF
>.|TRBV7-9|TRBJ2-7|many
TGTGCCAGCAGCTTAACGGGGGCGCAGTACGAGCAGTACTTC
CASSLTGAQYEQYF
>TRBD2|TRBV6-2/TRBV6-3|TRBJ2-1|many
TGTGCCAGCAGTGCACTAGCGGGAGTTAACAATGAGCAGTTCTTC
CASSALAGVNNEQFF
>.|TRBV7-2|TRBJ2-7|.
TGTGCCAGCAGCTTATATGCGGGGACCAACGAGCAGTACTTC
CASSLYAGTNEQYF
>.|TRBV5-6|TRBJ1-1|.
TGTGCCAGCAGCTTAGGCAGAGTGAACACTGAAGCTTTCTTT
CASSLGRVNTEAFF
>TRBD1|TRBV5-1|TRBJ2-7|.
TGCGCCAGCAGCTCGGACAGGGTCCCCTACGAGCAGTACTTC
CASSSDRVPYEQYF
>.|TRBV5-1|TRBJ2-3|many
TGCGCCAGCAGCCCGACAGTGGCAGATACGCAGTATTTT
CASSPTVADTQYF
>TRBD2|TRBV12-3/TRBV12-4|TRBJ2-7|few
TGTGCCAGCAGTTTAAATCTAGCGGGGGGTTACGAGCAGTACTTC
CASSLNLAGGYEQYF
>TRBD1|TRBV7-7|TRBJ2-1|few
TGTGCCAGCAGCCCATACAGGGGGGCAGCGAATGAGCAGTTCTTC
CASSPYRGAANEQFF
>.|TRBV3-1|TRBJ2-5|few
TGTGCCAGCAGCCAAGAAACCGGGATAGAGACCCAGTACTTC
CASSQETGIETQYF
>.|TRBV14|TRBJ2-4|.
TGTGCCAGCAGCCAAGACAAGCGAAACATTCAGTACTTC
CASSQDKRNIQYF
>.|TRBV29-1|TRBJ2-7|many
TGCAGCGTTGTGACCACCTACGAGCAGTACTTC
CSVVTTYEQYF
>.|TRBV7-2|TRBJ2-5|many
TGTGCCAGCAGCTTAGGGGCCAGGACCCAGTACTTC
CASSLGARTQYF
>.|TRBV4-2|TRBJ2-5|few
TGTGCCAGCAGCCAAGTTAGGGGCCAAGAGACCCAGTACTTC
CASSQVRGQETQYF
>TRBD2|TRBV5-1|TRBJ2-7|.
TGCGCCAGCAGCATCGTAGCGGGATCCTCCGGAGAGCAGTACTTC
CASSIVAGSSGEQYF
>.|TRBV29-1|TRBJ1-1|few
TGCAGCGCCCATCTGGGGGGGACTGAAGCTTTCTTT
CSAHLGGTEAFF
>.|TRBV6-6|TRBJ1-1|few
TGTGCCAGCAGTTACGGGTCGGTTAGGGGCACTGAAGCTTTCTTT
CASSYGSVRGTEAFF
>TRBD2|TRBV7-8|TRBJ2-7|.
TGTGCCAGCAGCTTAAAACTAGCGGGAATTAACGAGCAGTACTTC
CASSLKLAGINEQYF
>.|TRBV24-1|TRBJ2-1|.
TGTGCCACCAGTGACATCCTGGGCTGGGGGACCAATGAGCAGTTCTTC
CATSDILGWGTNEQFF
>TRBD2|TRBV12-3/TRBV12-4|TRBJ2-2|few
TGTGCCAGCGACGGGACTAGCGGGGGGACCGGGGAGCTGTTTTTT
CASDGTSGGTGELFF
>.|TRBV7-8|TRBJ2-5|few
TGTGCCAGCAGCTTCAATCCCGGGCGAGAGACCCAGTACTTC
CASSFNPGRETQYF
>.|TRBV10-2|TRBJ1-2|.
TGCGCCAGCACGTTCGGGCTTAACTATGGCTACACCTTC
CASTFGLNYGYTF
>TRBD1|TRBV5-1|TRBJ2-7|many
TGCGCCAGCAGCCCCCCAACCGGGACAGGGGGCGACGAGCAGTACTTC
CASSPPTGTGGDEQYF
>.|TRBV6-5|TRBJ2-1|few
TGTGCCAGCAGCCCAGCATGGGCTCGGATGGGTGAGCAGTTCTTC
CASSPAWARMGEQFF
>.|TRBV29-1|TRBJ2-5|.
TGCAGCGTTGTTTATCCAGGTCCCGAGACCCAGTACTTC
CSVVYPGPETQYF
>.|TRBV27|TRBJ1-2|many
TGTGCCAGCAGTTCGTGGTCCGGCTATGGCTACACCTTC
CASSSWSGYGYTF
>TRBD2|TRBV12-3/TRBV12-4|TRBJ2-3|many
TGTGCCAGCAGTTCCAGCGGGGGCGCAGATACGCAGTATTTT
CASSSSGGADTQYF
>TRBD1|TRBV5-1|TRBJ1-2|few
TGCGCCAGCAGCCCCCGAACAGGGGACCCAGCTAACTATGGCTACACCTTC
CASSPRTGDPANYGYTF
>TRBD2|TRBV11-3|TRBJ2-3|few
TGTGCCAGCAGCTTTTTTACGGGGGGGCAGGATACGCAGTATTTT
CASSFFTGGQDTQYF
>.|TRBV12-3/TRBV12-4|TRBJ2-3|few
TGTGCCAGCAGTCATCACGCGGCGTTGGCAGATACGCAGTATTTT
CASSHHAALADTQYF
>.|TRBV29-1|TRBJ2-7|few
TGCAGCGTTGAAGAGGACATTGGTCAGGGCCACGAGCAGTACTTC
CSVEEDIGQGHEQYF
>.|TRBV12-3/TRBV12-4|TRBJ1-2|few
TGTGCCAGCAGTTTCGCACAGAACTATGGCTACACCTTC
CASSFAQNYGYTF
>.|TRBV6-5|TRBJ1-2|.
TGTGCCAGCAGTCAAGACAGTTTATATGGCTACACCTTC
CASSQDSLYGYTF
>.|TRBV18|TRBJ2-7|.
TGTGCCAGCTCACCCCTTGAAGATACGGGGAACTACGAGCAGTACTTC
CASSPLEDTGNYEQYF